This T cell receptor (beta chain) was identified in a study of T cells in Graves' hyperthyroidism and ophthalmopathy. Germline V CDR1 and CDR2: MNHNS, SASEGT. J lost 5 bases, V lost 7 bases, and 5 bases had no gene match. The length of the CDR3 is 13 residues. Study-level points and caveats: Most expanded thyroid clonotypes above 0.001 also appeared in blood.

Across 18 months, stable Graves' hyperthyroidism was marked by no progression to ophthalmopathy. Patients were aged 18 to 65, had disease duration under 2 months, and had newly diagnosed hyperthyroidism. Each 10 ml fresh peripheral blood draw supplied the PBMCs. On this clonotype: Its specificity is unknown.

Amplification yielded TCR beta CDR3 regions, with RNA transcripts as the source. In the first-round RT-PCR of the TCR CDR3, the HTBI primer set was used. TCRdb used MiXCR to reprocess the multiplex PCR reads, holding one entry per CDR3 protein. Here the sample spans about 480,000 distinct CDR3 sequences, approximately 15% being singletons. Sequenced: blood. The J gene is TRBJ2-7, the V gene TRBV6-1; 10 positions match TRBD1. This TCR was sampled from a woman aged 18-29 years with Graves' hyperthyroidism. The CDR3 loop is CASIRQGAHEQYF. As DNA, the CDR3 is TGTGCCAGCATCCGACAGGGGGCCCACGAGCAGTACTTC.